Below, 5 T cell receptor beta chains from the same sample are listed, as sequenced in a study of T cells in Graves' hyperthyroidism and ophthalmopathy. TCR beta CDR3 region amplification was performed from RNA transcripts. An initial round of RT-PCR targeting the TCR CDR3 relied on the HTBI primer set. TCRdb re-called the multiplex PCR reads through MiXCR, storing one row per CDR3 protein. The sample has roughly 700,000 distinct CDR3 sequences, 14% seen once. The material sequenced was blood. The receptors originated from a woman between 18 and 29 years old with Graves' hyperthyroidism.

The chain is built from TRBV6-1 and TRBJ1-4; weak D call: TRBD1 (5 bases). This CDR3 has 13 residues. Trimming cost V 6 bases and J 9 bases, with 14 bases left between them. Germline assignment: CDR1 MNHNS and CDR2 SASEGT. The CDR3 protein is CASRSRGVQKLFF. The DNA for the CDR3 is TGTGCCAGCAGAAGTAGGGGCGTCCAAAAACTGTTTTTT.

This clonotype was recorded at least ten times. This chain joins TRBV28 and TRBJ2-1; 9 nucleotides line up with TRBD2. The germline CDR1 and CDR2 sequences are MDHEN and SYDVKM. Trimming cost V 6 bases and J 0 bases; bases outside gene matches: 12. The CDR3 runs 18 residues. The CDR3 here is CASSPWREGRSSYNEQFF. Here the CDR3 DNA reads TGTGCCAGCAGCCCCTGGCGGGAGGGCCGCAGCTCCTACAATGAGCAGTTCTTC.

This clonotype was recorded many times. This sequence joins TRBV29-1 and TRBJ2-1, with 12 bases that match TRBD2. CDR1 SQVTM and CDR2 ANQGSEA come from the germline V gene. This CDR3 has 15 amino acids. V lost 6 bases and J lost 10; bases outside the gene matches: 13. The DNA of the CDR3 is TGCAGCGTCTCCGGGATACTAGCGGGAGGCGGAGAGCAGTTCTTC. Amino acids: CSVSGILAGGGEQFF.

This sequence joins TRBV29-1 and TRBJ2-2; D is undetermined. V lost 6 bases and J lost 0, with 8 bases in between. CDR1 and CDR2 (germline): SQVTM, ANQGSEA. The CDR3 is 13 residues long. CDR3 amino acids: CSVGRPNTGELFF. In DNA form, the CDR3 reads TGCAGCGTCGGAAGGCCGAACACCGGGGAGCTGTTTTTT.

This clonotype has ten or more counts. This chain links TRBV7-9 with TRBJ2-3; TRBD2 might be the D (6 bases). The CDR3 has 13 residues. Germline values: CDR1 SEHNR, CDR2 FQNEAQ (reference sequence). The germline V and J ends were trimmed by 1 base and 9 bases, with 11 bases remaining between them. CDR3 residues: CASSLVRETTQYF. In nucleotides, the CDR3 is TGTGCCAGCAGCTTAGTCCGGGAGACGACGCAGTATTTT.